This TCR beta chain derives from a study of early T cells in non-severe SARS-CoV-2 infection. About the research overall: Sequencing used unsorted whole-blood bulk RNA, so chains lack pairing.

Germline V lookup: CDR1 SGHVS, CDR2 FNYEAQ. V was cut by 1 base and J by 4 bases, with 13 bases left in between. CDR3 length: 16 residues. There are many counts of this clonotype. Each cDNA molecule carried a unique molecular identifier. Using its own MiXCR run on the 5' RACE reads, TCRdb lists one record per CDR3 protein. The sample has 63,000 or so distinct CDR3 sequences, 10% to 12% seen once. This rearrangement joins TRBV7-6 to TRBJ2-2; TRBD1 might be the D (5 bases). The material was whole blood, obtained at baseline. This TCR came from an adult who was a healthcare worker with PCR-confirmed SARS-CoV-2 infection or an uninfected control (not recorded which). CDR3 sequence: CASSLGSRVTTGELFF. CDR3 in DNA: TGTGCCAGCAGCTTAGGTTCCAGGGTCACCACCGGGGAGCTGTTTTTT.